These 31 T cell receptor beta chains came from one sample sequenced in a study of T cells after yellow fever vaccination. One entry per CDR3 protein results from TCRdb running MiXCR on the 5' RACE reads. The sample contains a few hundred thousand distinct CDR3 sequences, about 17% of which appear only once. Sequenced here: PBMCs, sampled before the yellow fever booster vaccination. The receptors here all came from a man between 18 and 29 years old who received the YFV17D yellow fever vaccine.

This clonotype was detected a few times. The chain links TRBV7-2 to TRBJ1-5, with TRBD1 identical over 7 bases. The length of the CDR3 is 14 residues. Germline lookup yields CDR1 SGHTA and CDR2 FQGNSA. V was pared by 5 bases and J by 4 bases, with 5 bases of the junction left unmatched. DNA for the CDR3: TGTGCCAGCAGCCCTCAGACAGGGAATCAGCCCCAGCATTTT. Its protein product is CASSPQTGNQPQHF.

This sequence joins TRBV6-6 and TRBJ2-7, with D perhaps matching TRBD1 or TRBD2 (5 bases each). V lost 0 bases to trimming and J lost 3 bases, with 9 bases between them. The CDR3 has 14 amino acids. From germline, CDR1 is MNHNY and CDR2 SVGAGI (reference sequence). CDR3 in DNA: TGTGCCAGCAGTTACTCTGGGGACGGCTACGAGCAGTACGTC. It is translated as CASSYSGDGYEQYV.

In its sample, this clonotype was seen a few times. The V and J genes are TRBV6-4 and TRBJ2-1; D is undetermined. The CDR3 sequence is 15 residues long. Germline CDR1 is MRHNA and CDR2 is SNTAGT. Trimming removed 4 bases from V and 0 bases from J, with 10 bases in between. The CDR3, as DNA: TGTGCCAGCAGTGTTCGGAGCAGCTCCTACAATGAGCAGTTCTTC. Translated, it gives CASSVRSSSYNEQFF.

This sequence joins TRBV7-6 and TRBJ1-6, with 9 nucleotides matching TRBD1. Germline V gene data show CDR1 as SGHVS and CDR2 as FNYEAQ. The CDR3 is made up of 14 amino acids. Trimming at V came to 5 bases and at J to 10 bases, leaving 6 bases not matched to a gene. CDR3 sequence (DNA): TGTGCCAGCAGCCCACAGGGGGCAGGATCACCCCTCCACTTT. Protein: CASSPQGAGSPLHF.

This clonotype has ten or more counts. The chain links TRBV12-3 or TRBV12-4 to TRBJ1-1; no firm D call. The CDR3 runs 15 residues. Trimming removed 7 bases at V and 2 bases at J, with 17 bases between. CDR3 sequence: CASTQSVVPNTEAFF. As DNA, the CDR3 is TGTGCCAGCACCCAAAGTGTAGTGCCCAACACTGAAGCTTTCTTT.

CDR3 region: CASSLMGEAQFF. The CDR3 DNA follows: TGTGCCAGCAGTTTAATGGGGGAGGCGCAGTTCTTC. This sequence joins TRBV28 and TRBJ2-1; possible D gene TRBD2, 6 bases. The germline V gene has CDR1 MDHEN and CDR2 SYDVKM. Trimming took 2 bases from V and 12 from J, leaving 11 bases between them. The CDR3 extends over 12 amino acids.

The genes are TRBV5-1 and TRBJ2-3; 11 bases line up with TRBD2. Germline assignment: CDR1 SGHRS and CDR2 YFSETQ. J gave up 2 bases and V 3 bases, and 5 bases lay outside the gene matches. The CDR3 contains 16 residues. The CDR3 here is CASSWGLAENTDTQYF. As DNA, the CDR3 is TGCGCCAGCAGCTGGGGACTAGCGGAAAACACAGATACGCAGTATTTT. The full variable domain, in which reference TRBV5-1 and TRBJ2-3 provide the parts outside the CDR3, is KAGVTQTPRYLIKTRGQQVTLSCSPISGHRSVSWYQQTPGQGLQFLFEYFSETQRNKGNFPGRFSGRQFSNSRSEMNVSTLELGDSALYLCASSWGLAENTDTQYFGPGTRLTVL.

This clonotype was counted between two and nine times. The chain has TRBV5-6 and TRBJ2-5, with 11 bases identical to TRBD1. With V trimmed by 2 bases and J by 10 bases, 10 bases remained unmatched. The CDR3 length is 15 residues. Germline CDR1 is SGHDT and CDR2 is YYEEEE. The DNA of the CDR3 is TGTGCCAGCAGCTTTTTAGGGACAGGGGGGGAGGGCCAGTACTTC. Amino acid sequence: CASSFLGTGGEGQYF.

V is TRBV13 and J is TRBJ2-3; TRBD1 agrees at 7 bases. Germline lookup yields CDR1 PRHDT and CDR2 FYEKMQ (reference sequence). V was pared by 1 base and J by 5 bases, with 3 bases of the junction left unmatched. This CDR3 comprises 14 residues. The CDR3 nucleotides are TGTGCCAGCAGCTTAGAGGCAGGGGGAGATACGCAGTATTTT. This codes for CASSLEAGGDTQYF.

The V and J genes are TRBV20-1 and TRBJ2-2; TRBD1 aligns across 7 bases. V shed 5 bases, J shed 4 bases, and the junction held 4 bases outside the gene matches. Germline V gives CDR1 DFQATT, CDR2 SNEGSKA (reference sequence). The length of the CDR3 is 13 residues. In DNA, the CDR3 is TGCAGTGCTTGGGACAGAACCACCGGGGAGCTGTTTTTT. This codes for CSAWDRTTGELFF.

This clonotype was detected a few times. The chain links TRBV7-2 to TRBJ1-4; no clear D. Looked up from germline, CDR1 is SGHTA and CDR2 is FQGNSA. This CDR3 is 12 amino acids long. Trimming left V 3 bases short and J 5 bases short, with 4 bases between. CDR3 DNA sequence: TGTGCCAGCAGCTTCCAGAATGAAAAACTGTTTTTT. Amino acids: CASSFQNEKLFF.

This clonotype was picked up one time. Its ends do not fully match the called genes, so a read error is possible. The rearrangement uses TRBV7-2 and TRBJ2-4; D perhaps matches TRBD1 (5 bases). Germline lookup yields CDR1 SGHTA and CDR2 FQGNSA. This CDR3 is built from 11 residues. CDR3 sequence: CASSLDRIPYF. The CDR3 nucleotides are TGTGCCAGCAGCTTAGACAGGATTCCGTACTTC.

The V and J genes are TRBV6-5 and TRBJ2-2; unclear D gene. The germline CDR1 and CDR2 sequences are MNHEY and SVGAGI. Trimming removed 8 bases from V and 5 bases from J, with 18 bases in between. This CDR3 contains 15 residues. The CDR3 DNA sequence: TGTGCCAGCCGACGAGACGGCCGTTTTACCGGGGAGCTGTTTTTT. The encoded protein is CASRRDGRFTGELFF.

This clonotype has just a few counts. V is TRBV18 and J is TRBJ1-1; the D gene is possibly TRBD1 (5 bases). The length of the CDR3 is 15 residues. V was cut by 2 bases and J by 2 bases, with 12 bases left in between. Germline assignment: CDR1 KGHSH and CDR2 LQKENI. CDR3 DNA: TGTGCCAGCTCACCATCAACAGGTGAAAACACTGAAGCTTTCTTT. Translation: CASSPSTGENTEAFF.

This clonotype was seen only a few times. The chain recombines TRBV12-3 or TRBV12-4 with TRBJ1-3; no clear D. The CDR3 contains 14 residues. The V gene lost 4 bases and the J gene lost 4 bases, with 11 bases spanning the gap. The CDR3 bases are TGTGCCAGCAGTTCGTGGGCGGGCGGAAACACCATATATTTT. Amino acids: CASSSWAGGNTIYF.

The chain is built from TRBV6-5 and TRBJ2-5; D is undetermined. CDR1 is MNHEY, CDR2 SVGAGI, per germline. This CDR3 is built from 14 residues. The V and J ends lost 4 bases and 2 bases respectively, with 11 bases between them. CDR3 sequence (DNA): TGTGCCAGCAGTTCTCCTTACCGACAAGAGACCCAGTACTTC. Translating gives CASSSPYRQETQYF.

CDR3 sequence (DNA): TGTGCCAGCAGCGGACAGATTTACGAGCAGTACTTC. Protein product: CASSGQIYEQYF. The gene calls are TRBV6-2 or TRBV6-3 and TRBJ2-7; D might be TRBD1 (6 bases). This CDR3 is built from 12 residues. The germline V gene has CDR1 MNHEY and CDR2 SVGEGT. Trimming took 6 bases from V and 4 from J, leaving 10 bases between them.

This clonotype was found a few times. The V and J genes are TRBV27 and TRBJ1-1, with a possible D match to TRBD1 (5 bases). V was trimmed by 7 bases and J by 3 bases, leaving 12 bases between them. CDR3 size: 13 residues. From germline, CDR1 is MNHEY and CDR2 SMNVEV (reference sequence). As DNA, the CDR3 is TGTGCCAGCAATACGGTGGGGGACACTGAAGCTTTCTTT. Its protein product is CASNTVGDTEAFF.

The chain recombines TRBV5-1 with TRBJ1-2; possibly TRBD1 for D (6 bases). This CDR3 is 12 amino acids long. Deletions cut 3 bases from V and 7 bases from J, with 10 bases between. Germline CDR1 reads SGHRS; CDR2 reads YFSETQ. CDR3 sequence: CASSWQGSGYTF. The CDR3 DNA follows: TGCGCCAGCAGCTGGCAGGGGTCTGGCTACACCTTC.

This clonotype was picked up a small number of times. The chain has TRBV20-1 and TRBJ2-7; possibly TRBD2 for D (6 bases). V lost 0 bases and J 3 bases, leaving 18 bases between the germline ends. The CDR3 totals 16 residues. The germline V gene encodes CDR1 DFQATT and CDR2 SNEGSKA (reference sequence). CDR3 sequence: CSARDLAAGLLYEQYF. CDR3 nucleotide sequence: TGCAGTGCTAGAGATCTGGCCGCGGGACTCCTCTACGAGCAGTACTTC.

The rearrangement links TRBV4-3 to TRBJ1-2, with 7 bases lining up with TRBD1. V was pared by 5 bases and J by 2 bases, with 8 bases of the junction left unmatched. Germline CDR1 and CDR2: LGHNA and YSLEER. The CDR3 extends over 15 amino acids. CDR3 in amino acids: CASSVSLRGNYGYTF. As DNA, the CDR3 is TGCGCCAGCAGCGTTTCTCTCAGGGGGAACTATGGCTACACCTTC.

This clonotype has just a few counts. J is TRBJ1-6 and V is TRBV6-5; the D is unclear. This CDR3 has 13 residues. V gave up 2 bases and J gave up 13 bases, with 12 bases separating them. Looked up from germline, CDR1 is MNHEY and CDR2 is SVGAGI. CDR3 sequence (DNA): TGTGCCAGCAGTTACGCGCAGGTTCGCCCCCTCCACTTT. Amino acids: CASSYAQVRPLHF.

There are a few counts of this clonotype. CDR3 sequence (DNA): TGTGCCAGCAGCGCGACCCGGGACAGCAAAAACATTCAGTACTTC. This encodes CASSATRDSKNIQYF. The chain links TRBV7-2 to TRBJ2-4; TRBD1 matches at 7 bases. Germline V gives CDR1 SGHTA, CDR2 FQGNSA. V lost 5 bases to trimming and J lost 3 bases; unmatched junction nucleotides: 7. The CDR3 has 15 residues.

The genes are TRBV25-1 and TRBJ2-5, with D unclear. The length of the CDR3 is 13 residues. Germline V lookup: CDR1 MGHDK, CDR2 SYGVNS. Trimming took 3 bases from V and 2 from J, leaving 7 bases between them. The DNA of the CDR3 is TGTGCCAGCAGTGAGTGGCAGCAAGAGACCCAGTACTTC. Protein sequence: CASSEWQQETQYF.

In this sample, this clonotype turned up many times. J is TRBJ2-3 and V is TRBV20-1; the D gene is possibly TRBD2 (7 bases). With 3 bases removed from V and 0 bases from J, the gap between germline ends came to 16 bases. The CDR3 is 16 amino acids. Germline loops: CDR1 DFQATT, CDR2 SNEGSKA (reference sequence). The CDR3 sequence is CSASQGRRGSTDTQYF. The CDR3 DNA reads TGCAGTGCTAGCCAGGGGAGGCGGGGGAGCACAGATACGCAGTATTTT.

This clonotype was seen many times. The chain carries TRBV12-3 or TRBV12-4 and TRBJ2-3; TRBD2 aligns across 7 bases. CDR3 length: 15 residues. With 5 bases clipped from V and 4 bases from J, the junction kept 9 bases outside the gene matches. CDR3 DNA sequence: TGTGCCAGCAGTACCCCTAGGGCGGGGGCAGATACGCAGTATTTT. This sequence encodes CASSTPRAGADTQYF.

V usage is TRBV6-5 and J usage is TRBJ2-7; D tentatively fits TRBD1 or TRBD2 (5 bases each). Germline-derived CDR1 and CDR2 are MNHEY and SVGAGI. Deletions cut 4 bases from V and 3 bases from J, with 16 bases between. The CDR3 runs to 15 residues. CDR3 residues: CASSSTGLVIYEQYF. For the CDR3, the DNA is TGTGCCAGCAGTTCGACGGGGCTAGTTATCTACGAGCAGTACTTC.

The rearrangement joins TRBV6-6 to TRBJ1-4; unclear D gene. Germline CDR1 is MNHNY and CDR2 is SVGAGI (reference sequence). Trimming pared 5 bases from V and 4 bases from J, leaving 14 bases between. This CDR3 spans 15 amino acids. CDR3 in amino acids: CASSPPAGNNEKLFF. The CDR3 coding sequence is TGTGCCAGCAGTCCACCCGCGGGAAATAATGAAAAACTGTTTTTT.

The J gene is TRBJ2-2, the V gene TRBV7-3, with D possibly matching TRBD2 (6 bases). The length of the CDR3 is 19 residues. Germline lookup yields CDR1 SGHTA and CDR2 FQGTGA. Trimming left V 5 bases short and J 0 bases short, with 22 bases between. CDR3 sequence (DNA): TGTGCCAGCAGCCTATACGGGTTGGGGGGTACCGCGAACACCGGGGAGCTGTTTTTT. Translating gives CASSLYGLGGTANTGELFF.

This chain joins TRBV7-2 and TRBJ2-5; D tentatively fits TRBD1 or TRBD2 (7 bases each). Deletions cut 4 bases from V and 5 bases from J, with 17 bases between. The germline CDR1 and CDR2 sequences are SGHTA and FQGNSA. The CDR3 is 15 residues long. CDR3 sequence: CASSSSGGVMETQYF. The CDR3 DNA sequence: TGTGCCAGCAGCTCCTCAGGGGGGGTTATGGAGACCCAGTACTTC.

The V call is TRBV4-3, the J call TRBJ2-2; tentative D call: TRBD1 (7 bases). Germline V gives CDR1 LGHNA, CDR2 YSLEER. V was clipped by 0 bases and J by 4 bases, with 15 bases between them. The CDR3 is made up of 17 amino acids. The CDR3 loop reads CASSQDWRGRVTGELFF. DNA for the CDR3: TGCGCCAGCAGCCAAGATTGGAGGGGGCGGGTCACCGGGGAGCTGTTTTTT.